The rows below give T cell receptor beta chains drawn from one sample of a study of blood T cell repertoires in COVID-19. Clones were read by immunoSEQ multiplex PCR, and TCRdb kept only the in-frame ones, dropping some. The sample has roughly 110,000 clones, approximately 81% seen once; the top ten hold 4% to 5.5%. The sequencing sample was made of peripheral blood. All receptors derive from a human donor in a cohort sampled during active COVID-19. Both conserved end residues are part of each CDR3. Fields, in order: D gene, V gene, clone size, J gene, CDR3 DNA, CDR3 protein. D genes are given only for firm matches. Expanded clones are given a class, and other clones once, few, many or no size at all.

D gene: TRBD2
V gene: TRBV28
clone size: once
J gene: TRBJ2-7
CDR3 DNA: TGTGCCAGCACCCCGTTTGAGTCCCCGGGACTAGCGGGAGTCCCCTCCTACGAGCAGTACTTC
CDR3 protein: CASTPFESPGLAGVPSYEQYF

D gene: NA
V gene: TRBV15
clone size: NA
J gene: TRBJ2-5
CDR3 DNA: TGTGCCACCAGCAGAGTTATCCACGACTATCAAGAGACCCAGTACTTC
CDR3 protein: CATSRVIHDYQETQYF

D gene: NA
V gene: TRBV11-2
clone size: NA
J gene: TRBJ2-1
CDR3 DNA: TGTGCCAGCAGCCCCCCCCAGCGACTTTTACTATACAATGAGCAGTTCTTC
CDR3 protein: CASSPPQRLLLYNEQFF

D gene: TRBD2
V gene: TRBV30
clone size: NA
J gene: TRBJ2-1
CDR3 DNA: TGTGCCTGGACTGGGACTAGCGTTGGATATGAGCAGTTCTTC
CDR3 protein: CAWTGTSVGYEQFF

D gene: NA
V gene: TRBV7-2
clone size: NA
J gene: TRBJ2-2
CDR3 DNA: TGTGCCAGCCGCTACCCCCGGGAGACCGGGGAGCTGTTTTTT
CDR3 protein: CASRYPRETGELFF

D gene: NA
V gene: TRBV6-5
clone size: once
J gene: TRBJ1-2
CDR3 DNA: TGTGCCAGCAGCACCCATGGAGGGTCCTACACCTTC
CDR3 protein: CASSTHGGSYTF

D gene: TRBD1
V gene: TRBV11-2
clone size: many
J gene: TRBJ1-4
CDR3 DNA: TGTGCCAGCAGCTGGGCGGGACAGGGGGCCGTTTTTGAAAAACTGTTTTTT
CDR3 protein: CASSWAGQGAVFEKLFF

D gene: NA
V gene: TRBV5-1
clone size: NA
J gene: TRBJ2-5
CDR3 DNA: TGCGCCAGCAGCTGGGTGGGTGGTAGCGGTAACCAAGAGACCCAGTACTTC
CDR3 protein: CASSWVGGSGNQETQYF

D gene: NA
V gene: TRBV5-5
clone size: NA
J gene: TRBJ2-3
CDR3 DNA: TGTGCCAGCAGCTTGATAGCGGGCACAGATACGCAGTATTTT
CDR3 protein: CASSLIAGTDTQYF

D gene: NA
V gene: TRBV19
clone size: NA
J gene: TRBJ2-5
CDR3 DNA: TGTGCCAGTAGTATATATGGGGCCCAAGAGACCCAGTACTTC
CDR3 protein: CASSIYGAQETQYF

D gene: TRBD1
V gene: TRBV18
clone size: NA
J gene: TRBJ1-1
CDR3 DNA: TGTGCCAGCTCACCTTCCGGACAGGGGAACACTGAAGCTTTCTTT
CDR3 protein: CASSPSGQGNTEAFF

D gene: TRBD2
V gene: TRBV3-1/TRBV3-2
clone size: NA
J gene: TRBJ2-2
CDR3 DNA: TGTGCCAGCAGCCACCCAGCGGGAGATGGCACCGGGGAGCTGTTTTTT
CDR3 protein: CASSHPAGDGTGELFF

D gene: NA
V gene: TRBV7-9
clone size: NA
J gene: TRBJ2-5
CDR3 DNA: TGTGCCAGCAGCTTGTTGGGCGTTCAAGAGACCCAGTACTTC
CDR3 protein: CASSLLGVQETQYF

D gene: TRBD1
V gene: TRBV5-8
clone size: NA
J gene: TRBJ2-5
CDR3 DNA: TGTGCCAGCAGCTTTCTACAGGGGGCGCACGAGACCCAGTACTTC
CDR3 protein: CASSFLQGAHETQYF

D gene: NA
V gene: TRBV7-3
clone size: NA
J gene: TRBJ2-3
CDR3 DNA: TGTGCCAGCAGCTTAACGGGGCCAGATACGCAGTATTTT
CDR3 protein: CASSLTGPDTQYF

D gene: NA
V gene: TRBV28
clone size: few
J gene: TRBJ1-1
CDR3 DNA: TGTGCCAGCAGCCACGGTTGGGAGAGCCCGAACACTGAAGCTTTCTTT
CDR3 protein: CASSHGWESPNTEAFF

D gene: TRBD2
V gene: TRBV6-2/TRBV6-3
clone size: NA
J gene: TRBJ2-5
CDR3 DNA: TGTGCCAGCAGTTCAGGACTAGCTGGGGAGACCCAGTACTTC
CDR3 protein: CASSSGLAGETQYF

D gene: NA
V gene: TRBV12-3/TRBV12-4
clone size: NA
J gene: TRBJ2-3
CDR3 DNA: TGTGCCACCTCCCGGGGAAGCACAGATACGCAGTATTTT
CDR3 protein: CATSRGSTDTQYF

D gene: TRBD1
V gene: TRBV6-6
clone size: NA
J gene: TRBJ1-3
CDR3 DNA: TGTGCCAGCAGTTACACAGGGGATTTAACTGGAAACACCATATATTTT
CDR3 protein: CASSYTGDLTGNTIYF

D gene: NA
V gene: TRBV11-2
clone size: NA
J gene: TRBJ1-1
CDR3 DNA: TGTGCCAGCAGTTTAAGACGGGGTAACACTGAAGCTTTCTTT
CDR3 protein: CASSLRRGNTEAFF

D gene: NA
V gene: TRBV18
clone size: NA
J gene: TRBJ1-1
CDR3 DNA: TGTGCCAGCTCACCACCGCCGGGTTTCCTTGAAGCTTTCTTT
CDR3 protein: CASSPPPGFLEAFF

D gene: NA
V gene: TRBV11-2
clone size: NA
J gene: TRBJ2-2
CDR3 DNA: TGTGCCAGCAGCCTAAACCGACTCTCCGGGGAGCTGTTTTTT
CDR3 protein: CASSLNRLSGELFF

D gene: NA
V gene: TRBV10-3
clone size: NA
J gene: TRBJ2-3
CDR3 DNA: TGTGCCATACAGGGTGGGAGCACAGATACGCAGTATTTT
CDR3 protein: CAIQGGSTDTQYF

D gene: TRBD1
V gene: TRBV15
clone size: once
J gene: TRBJ1-3
CDR3 DNA: TGTGCCACCAGCAGCCGACAGGGGAGCGGTGGAAACACCATATATTTT
CDR3 protein: CATSSRQGSGGNTIYF

D gene: NA
V gene: TRBV27
clone size: once
J gene: TRBJ2-7
CDR3 DNA: TGTGCCAGCAGGCTAGCTGGGAGCTCCTACGAGCAGTACTTC
CDR3 protein: CASRLAGSSYEQYF

D gene: NA
V gene: TRBV6-2/TRBV6-3
clone size: NA
J gene: TRBJ1-5
CDR3 DNA: TGTGCCAGCAGTAGGACACCCCCGGGCAATCAGCCCCAGCATTTT
CDR3 protein: CASSRTPPGNQPQHF

D gene: TRBD1
V gene: TRBV24-1
clone size: NA
J gene: TRBJ1-5
CDR3 DNA: TGTGCCACCAGTGAGGGGGGACAGGGAATTCAGCCCCAGCATTTT
CDR3 protein: CATSEGGQGIQPQHF

D gene: NA
V gene: TRBV5-6
clone size: NA
J gene: TRBJ1-1
CDR3 DNA: TGTGCCAGCAGCGTAACAGGGAACACTGAAGCTTTCTTT
CDR3 protein: CASSVTGNTEAFF

D gene: NA
V gene: TRBV4-1
clone size: NA
J gene: TRBJ2-7
CDR3 DNA: TGCGCCAGCAGCCCCGACAGAACCTACGAGCAGTACTTC
CDR3 protein: CASSPDRTYEQYF

D gene: TRBD1
V gene: TRBV6-2/TRBV6-3
clone size: once
J gene: TRBJ2-2
CDR3 DNA: TGTGCCAGCAGTCCGGGACAGGGCAACACCGGGGAGCTGTTTTTT
CDR3 protein: CASSPGQGNTGELFF

D gene: TRBD1
V gene: TRBV4-3
clone size: NA
J gene: TRBJ2-7
CDR3 DNA: TGCGCCAGCAGCCAAGACCCCAGACAGGGTTACGAGCAGTACTTC
CDR3 protein: CASSQDPRQGYEQYF